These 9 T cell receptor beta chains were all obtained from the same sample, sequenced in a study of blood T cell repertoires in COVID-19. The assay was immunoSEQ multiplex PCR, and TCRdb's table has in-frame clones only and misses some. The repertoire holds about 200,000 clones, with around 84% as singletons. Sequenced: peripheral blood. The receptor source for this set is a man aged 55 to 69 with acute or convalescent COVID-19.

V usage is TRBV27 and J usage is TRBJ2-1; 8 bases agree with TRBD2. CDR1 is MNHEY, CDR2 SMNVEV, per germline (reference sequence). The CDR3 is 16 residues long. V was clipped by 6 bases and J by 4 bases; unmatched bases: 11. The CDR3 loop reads CASSPVGRGGYNEQFF. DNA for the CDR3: TGTGCCAGCAGCCCCGTGGGCCGCGGGGGGTACAATGAGCAGTTCTTC.

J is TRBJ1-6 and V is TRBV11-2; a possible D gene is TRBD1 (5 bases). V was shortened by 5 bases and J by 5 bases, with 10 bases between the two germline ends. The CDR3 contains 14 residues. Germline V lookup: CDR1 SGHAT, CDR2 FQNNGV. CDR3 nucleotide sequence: TGTGCCAGCAGCCTTCGGGGGGATAATTCACCCCTCCACTTT. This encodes CASSLRGDNSPLHF.

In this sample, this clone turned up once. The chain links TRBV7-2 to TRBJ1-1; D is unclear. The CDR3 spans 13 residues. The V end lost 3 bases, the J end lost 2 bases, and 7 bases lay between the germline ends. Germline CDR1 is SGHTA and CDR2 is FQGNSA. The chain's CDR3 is CASSFITNTEAFF. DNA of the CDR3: TGTGCCAGCAGCTTTATAACTAACACTGAAGCTTTCTTT.

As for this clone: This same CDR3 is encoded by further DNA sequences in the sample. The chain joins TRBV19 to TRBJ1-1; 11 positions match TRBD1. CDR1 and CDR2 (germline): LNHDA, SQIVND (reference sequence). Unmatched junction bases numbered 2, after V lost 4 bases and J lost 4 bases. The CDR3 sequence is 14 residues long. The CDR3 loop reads CASSRDRGGTEAFF. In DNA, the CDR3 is TGTGCCAGTAGTAGGGACAGGGGGGGCACTGAAGCTTTCTTT.

CDR3 loop: CASSRSGQGISYGYTF. The CDR3 DNA reads TGTGCCAGTAGTAGGAGCGGACAGGGGATTTCCTATGGCTACACCTTC. The chain is built from TRBV19 and TRBJ1-2, with TRBD1 matching 9 bases. Germline V lookup: CDR1 LNHDA, CDR2 SQIVND (reference sequence). J lost 4 bases, V lost 4 bases, and 10 bases had no gene match. The CDR3 totals 16 residues.

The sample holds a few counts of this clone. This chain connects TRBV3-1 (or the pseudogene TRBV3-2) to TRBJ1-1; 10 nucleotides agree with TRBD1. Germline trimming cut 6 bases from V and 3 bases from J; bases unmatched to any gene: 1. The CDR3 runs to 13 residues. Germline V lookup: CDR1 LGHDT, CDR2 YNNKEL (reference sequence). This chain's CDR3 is CASRGTGDTEAFF. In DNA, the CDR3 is TGTGCCAGCAGGGGGACAGGGGACACTGAAGCTTTCTTT.

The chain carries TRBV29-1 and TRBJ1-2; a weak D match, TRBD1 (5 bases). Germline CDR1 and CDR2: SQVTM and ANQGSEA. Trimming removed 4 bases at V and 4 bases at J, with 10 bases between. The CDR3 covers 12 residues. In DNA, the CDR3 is TGCAGCGTTGTACCGGACACCTATGGCTACACCTTC. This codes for CSVVPDTYGYTF.

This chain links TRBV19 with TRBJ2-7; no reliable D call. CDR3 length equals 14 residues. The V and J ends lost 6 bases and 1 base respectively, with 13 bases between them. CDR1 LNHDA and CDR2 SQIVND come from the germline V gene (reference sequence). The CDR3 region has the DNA TGTGCCAGTAGCCTGGGTCCAGGTTCCTACGAGCAGTACTTC. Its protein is CASSLGPGSYEQYF.

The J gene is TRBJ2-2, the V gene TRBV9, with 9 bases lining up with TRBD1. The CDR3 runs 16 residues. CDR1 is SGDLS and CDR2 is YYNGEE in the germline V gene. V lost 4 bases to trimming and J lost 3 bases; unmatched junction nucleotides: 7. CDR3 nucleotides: TGTGCCAGCAGCCCCTGGGGACAGGGTGACACCGGGGAGCTGTTTTTT. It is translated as CASSPWGQGDTGELFF.